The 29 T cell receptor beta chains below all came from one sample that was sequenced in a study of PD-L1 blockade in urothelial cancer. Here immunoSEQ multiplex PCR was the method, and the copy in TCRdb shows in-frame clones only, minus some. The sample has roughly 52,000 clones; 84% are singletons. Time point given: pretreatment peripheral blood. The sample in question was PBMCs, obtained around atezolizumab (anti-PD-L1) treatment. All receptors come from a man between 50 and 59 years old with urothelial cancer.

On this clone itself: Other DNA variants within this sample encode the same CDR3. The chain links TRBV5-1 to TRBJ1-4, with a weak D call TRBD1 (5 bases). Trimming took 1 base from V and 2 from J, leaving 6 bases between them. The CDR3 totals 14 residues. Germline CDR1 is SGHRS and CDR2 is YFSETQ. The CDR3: CASSLTGTNEKLFF. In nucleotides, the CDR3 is TGCGCCAGCAGCTTGACAGGCACTAATGAAAAACTGTTTTTT.

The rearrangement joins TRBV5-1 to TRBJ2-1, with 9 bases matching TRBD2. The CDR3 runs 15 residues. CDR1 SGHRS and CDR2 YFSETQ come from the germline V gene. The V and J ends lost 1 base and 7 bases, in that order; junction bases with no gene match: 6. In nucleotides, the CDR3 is TGCGCCAGCAGCTTGTGGCGGGGGGGCCGAAATGAGCAGTTCTTC. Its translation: CASSLWRGGRNEQFF.

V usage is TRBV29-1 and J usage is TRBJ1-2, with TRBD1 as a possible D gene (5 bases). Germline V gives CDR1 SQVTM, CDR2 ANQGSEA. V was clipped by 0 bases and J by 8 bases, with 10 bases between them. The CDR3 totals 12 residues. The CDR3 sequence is CSVEDQGVGYTF. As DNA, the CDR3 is TGCAGCGTTGAAGATCAAGGGGTGGGCTACACCTTC.

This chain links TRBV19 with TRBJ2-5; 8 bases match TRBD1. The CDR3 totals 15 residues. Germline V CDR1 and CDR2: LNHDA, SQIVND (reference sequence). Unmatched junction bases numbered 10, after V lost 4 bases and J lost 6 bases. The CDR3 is CASSSGQGALKTQYF. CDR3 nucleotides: TGTGCCAGTAGTAGCGGACAGGGTGCTTTAAAGACCCAGTACTTC.

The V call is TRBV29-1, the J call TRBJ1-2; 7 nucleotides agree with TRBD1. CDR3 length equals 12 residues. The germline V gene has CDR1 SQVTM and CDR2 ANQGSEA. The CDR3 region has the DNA TGCAGTCGGTTCGACAGGGCCTATGGCTACACCTTC. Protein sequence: CSRFDRAYGYTF.

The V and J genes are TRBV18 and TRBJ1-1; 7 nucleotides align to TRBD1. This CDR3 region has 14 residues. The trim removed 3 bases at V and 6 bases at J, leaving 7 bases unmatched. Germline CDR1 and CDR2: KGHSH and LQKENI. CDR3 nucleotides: TGTGCCAGCTCACCCATACAGGGGAGAGCTGAAGCTTTCTTT. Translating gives CASSPIQGRAEAFF. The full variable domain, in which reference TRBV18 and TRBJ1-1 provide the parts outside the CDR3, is NAGVMQNPRHLVRRRGQEARLRCSPMKGHSHVYWYRQLPEEGLKFMVYLQKENIIDESGMPKERFSAEFPKEGPSILRIQQVVRGDSAAYFCASSPIQGRAEAFFGQGTRLTVV.

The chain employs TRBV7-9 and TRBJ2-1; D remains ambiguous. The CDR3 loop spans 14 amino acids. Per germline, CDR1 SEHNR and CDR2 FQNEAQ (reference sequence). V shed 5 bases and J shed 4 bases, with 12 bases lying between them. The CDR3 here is CASSGTRVYNEQFF. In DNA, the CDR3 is TGTGCCAGCAGCGGAACTCGGGTTTACAATGAGCAGTTCTTC.

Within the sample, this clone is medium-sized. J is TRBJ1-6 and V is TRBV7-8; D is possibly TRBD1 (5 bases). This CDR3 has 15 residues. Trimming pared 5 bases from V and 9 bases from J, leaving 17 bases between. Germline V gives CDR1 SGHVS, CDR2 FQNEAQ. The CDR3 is CASSLGVASGSPLHF. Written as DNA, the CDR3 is TGTGCCAGCAGCCTAGGGGTTGCCTCGGGTTCACCCCTCCACTTT.

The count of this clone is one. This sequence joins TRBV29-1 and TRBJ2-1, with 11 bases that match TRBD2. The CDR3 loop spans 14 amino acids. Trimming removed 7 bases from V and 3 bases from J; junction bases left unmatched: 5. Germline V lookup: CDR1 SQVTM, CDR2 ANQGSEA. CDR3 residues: CSAVGTSGYNEQFF. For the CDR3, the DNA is TGCAGCGCCGTCGGGACTAGCGGCTACAATGAGCAGTTCTTC.

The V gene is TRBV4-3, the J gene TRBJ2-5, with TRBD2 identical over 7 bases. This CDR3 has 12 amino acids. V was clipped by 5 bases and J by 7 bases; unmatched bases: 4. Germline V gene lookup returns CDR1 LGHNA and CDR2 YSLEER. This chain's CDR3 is CASSGWGGTQYF. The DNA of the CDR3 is TGCGCCAGCAGCGGCTGGGGGGGGACCCAGTACTTC.

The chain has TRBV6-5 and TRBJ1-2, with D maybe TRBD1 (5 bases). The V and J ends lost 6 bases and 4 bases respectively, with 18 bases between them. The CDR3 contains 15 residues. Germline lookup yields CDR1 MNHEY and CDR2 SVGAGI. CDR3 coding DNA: TGTGCCAGCAGGGATCCAGGGACTATAGGCTATGGCTACACCTTC. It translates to CASRDPGTIGYGYTF.

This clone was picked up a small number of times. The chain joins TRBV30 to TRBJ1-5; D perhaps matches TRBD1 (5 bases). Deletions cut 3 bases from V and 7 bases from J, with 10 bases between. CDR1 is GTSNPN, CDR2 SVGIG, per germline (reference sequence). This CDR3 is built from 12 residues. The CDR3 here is CAWSGRGQPQHF. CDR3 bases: TGTGCCTGGAGCGGAAGGGGCCAGCCCCAGCATTTT.

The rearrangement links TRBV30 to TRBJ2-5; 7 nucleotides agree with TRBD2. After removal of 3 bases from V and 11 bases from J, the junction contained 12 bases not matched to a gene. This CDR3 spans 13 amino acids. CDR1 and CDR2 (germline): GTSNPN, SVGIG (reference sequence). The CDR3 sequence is CAWRASGELLQYF. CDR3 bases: TGTGCCTGGAGGGCTAGCGGAGAGTTGCTTCAGTACTTC.

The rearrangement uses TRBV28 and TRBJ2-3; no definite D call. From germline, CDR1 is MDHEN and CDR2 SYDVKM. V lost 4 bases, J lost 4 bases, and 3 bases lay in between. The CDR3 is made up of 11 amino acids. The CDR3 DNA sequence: TGTGCCAGCAGTTCTGCAGATACGCAGTATTTT. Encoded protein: CASSSADTQYF.

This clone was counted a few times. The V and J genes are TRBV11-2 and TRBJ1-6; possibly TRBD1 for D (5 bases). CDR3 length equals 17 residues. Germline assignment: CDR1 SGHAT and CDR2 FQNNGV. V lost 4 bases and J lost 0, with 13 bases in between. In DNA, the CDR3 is TGTGCCAGCAGCTCTCCCCGGGGGGACTCCTATAATTCACCCCTCCACTTT. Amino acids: CASSSPRGDSYNSPLHF.

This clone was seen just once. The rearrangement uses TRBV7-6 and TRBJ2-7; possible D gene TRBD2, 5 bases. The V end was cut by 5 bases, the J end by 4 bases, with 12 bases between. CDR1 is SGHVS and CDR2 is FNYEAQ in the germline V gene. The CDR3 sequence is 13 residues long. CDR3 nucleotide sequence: TGTGCCAGCAGCCAGCCTAGCCGGTACGAGCAGTACTTC. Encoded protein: CASSQPSRYEQYF.

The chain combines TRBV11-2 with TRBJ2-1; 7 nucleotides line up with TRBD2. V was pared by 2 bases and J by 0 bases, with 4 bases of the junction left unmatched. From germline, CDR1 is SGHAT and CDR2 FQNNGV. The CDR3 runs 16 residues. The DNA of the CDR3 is TGTGCCAGCAGCTTAAGCGGGACGCCCTCCTACAATGAGCAGTTCTTC. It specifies CASSLSGTPSYNEQFF. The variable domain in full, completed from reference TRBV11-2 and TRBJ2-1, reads EAGVAQSPRYKIIEKRQSVAFWCNPISGHATLYWYQQILGQGPKLLIQFQNNGVVDDSQLPKDRFSAERLKGVDSTLKIQPAKLEDSAVYLCASSLSGTPSYNEQFFGPGTRLTVL.

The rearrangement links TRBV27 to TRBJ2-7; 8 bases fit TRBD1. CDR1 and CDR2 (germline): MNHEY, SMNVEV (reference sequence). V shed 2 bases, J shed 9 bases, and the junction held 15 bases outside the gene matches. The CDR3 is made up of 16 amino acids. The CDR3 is CASSLLLGQGSTVQYF. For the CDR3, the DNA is TGTGCCAGCAGTTTACTACTCGGACAGGGATCAACAGTGCAGTACTTC.

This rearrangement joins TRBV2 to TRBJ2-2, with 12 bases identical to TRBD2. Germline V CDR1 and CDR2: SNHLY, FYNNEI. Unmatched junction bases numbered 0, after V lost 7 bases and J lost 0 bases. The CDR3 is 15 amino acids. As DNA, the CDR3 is TGTGCCAGCACTAGCGGGAGGGCGAACACCGGGGAGCTGTTTTTT. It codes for CASTSGRANTGELFF.

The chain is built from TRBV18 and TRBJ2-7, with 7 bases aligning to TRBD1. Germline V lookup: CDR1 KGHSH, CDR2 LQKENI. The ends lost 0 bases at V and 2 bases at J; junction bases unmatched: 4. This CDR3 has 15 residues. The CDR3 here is CASSPPWQGAYEQYF. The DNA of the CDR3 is TGTGCCAGCTCACCACCATGGCAGGGGGCCTACGAGCAGTACTTC.

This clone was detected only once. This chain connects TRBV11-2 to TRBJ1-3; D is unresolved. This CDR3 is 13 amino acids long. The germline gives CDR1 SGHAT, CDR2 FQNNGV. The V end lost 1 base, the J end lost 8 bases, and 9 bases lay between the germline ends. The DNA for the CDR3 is TGTGCCAGCAGCTTAGTGAGGGAGGACACCATATATTTT. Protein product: CASSLVREDTIYF. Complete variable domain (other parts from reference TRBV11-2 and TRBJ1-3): EAGVAQSPRYKIIEKRQSVAFWCNPISGHATLYWYQQILGQGPKLLIQFQNNGVVDDSQLPKDRFSAERLKGVDSTLKIQPAKLEDSAVYLCASSLVREDTIYFGEGSWLTVV.

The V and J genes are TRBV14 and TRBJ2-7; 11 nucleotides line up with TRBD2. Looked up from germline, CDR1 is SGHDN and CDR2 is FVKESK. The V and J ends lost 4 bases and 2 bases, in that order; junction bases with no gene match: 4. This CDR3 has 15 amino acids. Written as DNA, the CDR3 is TGTGCCAGCAGCCCGACTAGCGGGGACACCTACGAGCAGTACTTC. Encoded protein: CASSPTSGDTYEQYF.

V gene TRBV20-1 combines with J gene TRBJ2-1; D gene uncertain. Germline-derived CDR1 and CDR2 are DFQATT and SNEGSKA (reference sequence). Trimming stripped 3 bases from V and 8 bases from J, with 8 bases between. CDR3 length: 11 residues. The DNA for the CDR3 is TGCAGTGCTAGGAGAGCCGATGAGCAGTTCTTC. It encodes CSARRADEQFF.

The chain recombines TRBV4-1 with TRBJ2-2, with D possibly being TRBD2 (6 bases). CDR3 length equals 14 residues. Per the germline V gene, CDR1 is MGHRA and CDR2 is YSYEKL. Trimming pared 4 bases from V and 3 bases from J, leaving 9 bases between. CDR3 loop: CASSPGLYTGELFF. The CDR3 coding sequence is TGCGCCAGCAGCCCGGGACTTTACACCGGGGAGCTGTTTTTT.

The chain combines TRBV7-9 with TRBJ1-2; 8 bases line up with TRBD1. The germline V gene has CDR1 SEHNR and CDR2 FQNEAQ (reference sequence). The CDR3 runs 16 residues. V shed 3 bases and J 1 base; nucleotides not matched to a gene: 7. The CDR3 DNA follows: TGTGCCAGCAGCTTGGCCGGGACAGGAGATAACTATGGCTACACCTTC. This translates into CASSLAGTGDNYGYTF.

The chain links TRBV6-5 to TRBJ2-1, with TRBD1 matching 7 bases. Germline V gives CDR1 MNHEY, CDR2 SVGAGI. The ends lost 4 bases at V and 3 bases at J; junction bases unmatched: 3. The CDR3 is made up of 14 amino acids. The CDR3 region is CASSSGQIYNEQFF. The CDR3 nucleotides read TGTGCCAGCAGTTCGGGACAGATCTACAATGAGCAGTTCTTC.

CDR3 in DNA: TGTGCCAGCAGTGAATCGGCTAGCGGGGGGGCCGGCAATGAGCAGTTCTTC. Protein product: CASSESASGGAGNEQFF. V usage is TRBV25-1 and J usage is TRBJ2-1; TRBD2 matches 12 bases. Trimming removed 1 base from V and 6 bases from J; junction bases left unmatched: 7. Germline CDR1 MGHDK, CDR2 SYGVNS. The CDR3 loop spans 17 amino acids.

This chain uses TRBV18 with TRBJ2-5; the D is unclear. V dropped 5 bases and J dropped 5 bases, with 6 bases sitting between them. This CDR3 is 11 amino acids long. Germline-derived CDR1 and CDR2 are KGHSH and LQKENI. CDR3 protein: CASSAGETQYF. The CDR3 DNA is TGTGCCAGCTCAGCCGGGGAGACCCAGTACTTC.

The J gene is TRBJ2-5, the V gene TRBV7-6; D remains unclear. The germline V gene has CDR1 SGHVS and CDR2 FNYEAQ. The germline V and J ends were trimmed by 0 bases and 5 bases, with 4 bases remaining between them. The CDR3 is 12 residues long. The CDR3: CASSLARETQYF. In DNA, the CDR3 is TGTGCCAGCAGCTTAGCGCGGGAGACCCAGTACTTC. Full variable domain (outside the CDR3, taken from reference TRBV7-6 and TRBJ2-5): GAGVSQSPRYKVTKRGQDVALRCDPISGHVSLYWYRQALGQGPEFLTYFNYEAQQDKSGLPNDRFSAERPEGSISTLTIQRTEQRDSAMYRCASSLARETQYFGPGTRLLVL.